This T cell receptor beta chain was retrieved from a study of blood T cell repertoires in COVID-19. Germline CDR1 reads SNHLY; CDR2 reads FYNNEI. V was trimmed by 5 bases and J by 0 bases, leaving 16 bases between them. The CDR3 has 16 amino acids. Sequencing used immunoSEQ multiplex PCR; TCRdb keeps in-frame clones, though not all of them. The table includes more than 300,000 clones, more than 80% detected once. A single count supports this clone. Sequences were obtained from peripheral blood. V gene TRBV2 combines with J gene TRBJ1-1, with D possibly TRBD1 on 6 matching bases. The source is a man between 18 and 29 years old who had recovered from COVID-19. The CDR3 region is CASSREGGDMNTEAFF. As DNA, the CDR3 is TGTGCCAGCAGTAGGGAAGGGGGGGACATGAACACTGAAGCTTTCTTT.